The 17 T cell receptor beta chains in this list originate from one sample, sequenced in a study of control samples from healthy donors and cancer patients. TCRdb keeps only in-frame clones here, not all; method: immunoSEQ multiplex PCR. This sample yields tens of thousands of clones, of which 90% to 95% are seen a single time; around 0.8% belongs to the top ten. Sequenced material: PBMCs. The receptors were gathered from a man aged 25 to 45 with colorectal cancer.

V and J are TRBV30 and TRBJ2-3; a possible D gene is TRBD1 (6 bases). CDR1 and CDR2 from the germline V gene are GTSNPN and SVGIG (reference sequence). Between the trimmed V and J ends, which lost 2 bases and 8 bases, there was a span of 23 bases. This CDR3 contains 16 residues. CDR3 amino acids: CAWSPYLTTQGSTQYF. The CDR3 nucleotides are TGTGCCTGGAGTCCGTACCTCACCACCCAGGGGTCTACGCAGTATTTT.

On this clone itself: Germline is not matched at one junction end, which may reflect a read error. The chain employs TRBV3-1 (or the pseudogene TRBV3-2) and TRBJ1-3; D ambiguous. This CDR3 region has 13 residues. Germline V gene sequence: CDR1 LGHDT, CDR2 YNNKEL (reference sequence). CDR3 in amino acids: CATSPTSGNTIYF. The CDR3 nucleotides read TGTGCCACCAGCCCGACCTCTGGAAACACCATATATTTT.

Comment on this clone: One end of the junction fails to match germline, which may point to a read error. The chain is built from TRBV7-7 and TRBJ2-5; D is unclear. Germline loops: CDR1 SSHAT, CDR2 FNYEAQ (reference sequence). The CDR3 length is 17 residues. The CDR3 reads CASSLVPPEWGQETQYF. CDR3 nucleotide sequence: TGTGCTAGCAGCTTAGTACCCCCGGAATGGGGCCAAGAGACCCAGTACTTC.

This chain joins TRBV10-2 and TRBJ2-2; D is uncertain. Trimming pared 6 bases from V and 5 bases from J, leaving 7 bases between. This CDR3 has 12 residues. Germline assignment: CDR1 WSHSY and CDR2 SAAADI. The CDR3 nucleotides read TGCGCCAGCAGGGTAGGAACCGGGGAGCTGTTTTTT. This codes for CASRVGTGELFF.

The gene calls are TRBV4-3 and TRBJ2-2, with D unresolved. The CDR3 runs 15 residues. Per the germline V gene, CDR1 is LGHNA and CDR2 is YSLEER. Trimming removed 0 bases at V and 5 bases at J, with 10 bases between. CDR3 sequence: CASSQDLLRTGELFF. The CDR3 coding sequence is TGCGCCAGCAGCCAAGATTTGCTGAGGACCGGGGAGCTGTTTTTT.

This clone was picked up a small number of times. V usage is TRBV19 and J usage is TRBJ1-1; TRBD1 is a possible D gene (5 bases). The V gene's germline CDR1 is LNHDA and CDR2 SQIVND (reference sequence). The length of the CDR3 is 13 residues. The V gene lost 3 bases and the J gene lost 5 bases, with 10 bases spanning the gap. As DNA, the CDR3 is TGTGCCAGTAGTATCCCTCGGGGGACTGAAGCTTTCTTT. It specifies CASSIPRGTEAFF.

V usage is TRBV9 and J usage is TRBJ2-6; D gene ambiguous. The V gene's germline CDR1 is SGDLS and CDR2 YYNGEE. The V end lost 0 bases, the J end lost 7 bases, and 11 bases lay between the germline ends. The CDR3 runs to 15 residues. The CDR3, as DNA: TGTGCCAGCAGCGTAGAGGCACAAGGAGCCAACGTCCTGACTTTC. Encoded protein: CASSVEAQGANVLTF.

The chain carries TRBV11-2 and TRBJ1-2; D remains unclear. Trimming stripped 10 bases from V and 2 bases from J, with 14 bases between. CDR1 and CDR2 (germline): SGHAT, FQNNGV. This CDR3 has 13 residues. The CDR3 region has the DNA TGTGCCACCTCAGCTCTGACGAACTATGGCTACACCTTC. The encoded protein is CATSALTNYGYTF.

The rearrangement links TRBV2 to TRBJ1-6; D might be TRBD1 (5 bases). Germline values: CDR1 SNHLY, CDR2 FYNNEI. The germline V and J ends were trimmed by 5 bases and 10 bases, with 18 bases remaining between them. This CDR3 contains 15 residues. CDR3 sequence reads: CASSPRRTEGSPLHF. CDR3 nucleotide sequence: TGTGCCAGCAGTCCGAGACGGACGGAGGGGTCACCCCTCCACTTT.

The chain recombines TRBV5-6 with TRBJ2-7; TRBD1 might be the D (6 bases). The CDR3 covers 14 residues. Germline V gene lookup returns CDR1 SGHDT and CDR2 YYEEEE. Trimming took off 0 bases at V and 4 bases at J, with 11 bases between the two ends. The CDR3 is CASSLVGTLYEQYV. DNA of the CDR3: TGTGCCAGCAGCTTGGTGGGGACACTTTACGAGCAGTACGTC.

The V and J genes are TRBV4-1 and TRBJ1-3; D remains ambiguous. The CDR3 loop spans 18 amino acids. CDR1 and CDR2 (germline): MGHRA, YSYEKL. V lost 0 bases to trimming and J lost 0 bases, with 15 bases between them. The CDR3 DNA reads TGCGCCAGCAGCCAAGAACCGTCGGGAGCGAGCTCTGGAAACACCATATATTTT. As protein: CASSQEPSGASSGNTIYF.

The rearrangement links TRBV5-1 to TRBJ2-2; D is perhaps TRBD2 (6 bases). The CDR3 runs 15 residues. Trimming took off 0 bases at V and 4 bases at J, with 10 bases between the two ends. Germline V gene lookup returns CDR1 SGHRS and CDR2 YFSETQ. The CDR3 DNA sequence: TGCGCCAGCAGCTTGGAGGGAGGAACCACCGGGGAGCTGTTTTTT. Protein: CASSLEGGTTGELFF.

The chain employs TRBV5-1 and TRBJ2-7; no clear D gene. Deletions cut 4 bases from V and 0 bases from J, with 5 bases between. The CDR3 extends over 12 amino acids. CDR1 and CDR2 from the germline V gene are SGHRS and YFSETQ. CDR3 DNA sequence: TGCGCCAGCAGCATCTACTCCTACGAGCAGTACTTC. Translated: CASSIYSYEQYF.

The CDR3 sequence is CSVAGPGELFF. In DNA, the CDR3 is TGCAGCGTTGCTGGGCCTGGGGAGCTGTTTTTT. The chain employs TRBV29-1 and TRBJ2-2; D is undetermined. V dropped 4 bases and J dropped 8 bases, with 8 bases sitting between them. CDR3 length: 11 residues. CDR1 is SQVTM, CDR2 ANQGSEA, per germline.

A note on this clone: One end of the junction is discordant with germline, which a read error may explain. V and J are TRBV6-5 and TRBJ1-1; D ambiguous. The CDR3 length is 11 residues. The germline V gene encodes CDR1 MNHEY and CDR2 SVGAGI. CDR3 sequence (DNA): TGTGCCACTAGATCGAACATTGAAGCTTTCTTT. This translates into CATRSNIEAFF.

The chain recombines TRBV6-6 with TRBJ2-3, with D possibly being TRBD1 or TRBD2 (5 bases each). This CDR3 is 13 amino acids long. Trimming removed 10 bases at V and 1 base at J, with 12 bases between. Per germline, CDR1 MNHNY and CDR2 SVGAGI (reference sequence). CDR3 DNA sequence: TGTGCCATCCAAATGGGGGGCACAGATACGCAGTATTTT. This gives the protein CAIQMGGTDTQYF.

The J gene is TRBJ1-6, the V gene TRBV9; D is uncertain. This CDR3 spans 14 amino acids. Trimming left V 4 bases short and J 11 bases short, with 16 bases between. Germline values: CDR1 SGDLS, CDR2 YYNGEE. The CDR3, as DNA: TGTGCCAGCAGCTCCGGCGTGGTAATGGCACCCCTCCACTTT. As protein: CASSSGVVMAPLHF. Filled out from reference TRBV9 and TRBJ1-6, the complete variable domain reads DSGVTQTPKHLITATGQRVTLRCSPRSGDLSVYWYQQSLDQGLQFLIQYYNGEERAKGNILERFSAQQFPDLHSELNLSSLELGDSALYFCASSSGVVMAPLHFGNGTRLTVT.